This T cell receptor (beta chain) was obtained from a study of identical twins. TCRdb re-analysed the 5' RACE reads in MiXCR, keeping a single row per CDR3 protein. The table has 500,000 to 600,000 distinct CDR3 sequences, roughly a fifth seen once; the top ten hold around 1%. This CDR3 comprises 13 residues. V was shortened by 5 bases and J by 3 bases, with 12 bases between the two germline ends. Germline CDR1 is DFQATT and CDR2 is SNEGSKA (reference sequence). These sequences were also reported in another study, on T cells expressing NK-cell markers.

The rearrangement joins TRBV20-1 to TRBJ2-3; perhaps TRBD2 as D (6 bases). This TCR derives from a woman aged 18-29 years in good health. The sample was CD4+ T cells sorted from blood. The CDR3: CSACGTFTDTQYF. CDR3 sequence (DNA): TGCAGTGCTTGCGGGACTTTTACAGATACGCAGTATTTT.